These T cell receptor beta chains were read from a single sample in a study of shared clonotypes between healthy human individuals. Measured with immunoSEQ multiplex PCR; TCRdb has only the in-frame clones, and not every one. The table includes millions of clones, approximately 94% detected once. Sequenced material: naive CD4+ T cells sorted from blood. These TCRs come from a man aged 18 to 30 in good health. Both conserved end residues are trimmed from each CDR3. For some rows the clone size is stated as once, few or many, or as a class when expanded; others skip it.

J gene: TRBJ1-1
clone size: -
V gene: TRBV18
CDR3 protein: ASSPPGREDTEAF

J gene: TRBJ2-7
clone size: -
V gene: TRBV27
CDR3 protein: ASSRTGGGYEQY

J gene: TRBJ1-2
clone size: -
V gene: TRBV10-3
CDR3 protein: AISEEGGSSNYGYT

J gene: TRBJ1-2
clone size: -
V gene: TRBV30
CDR3 protein: AWSTGGNYGYT

J gene: TRBJ1-5
clone size: -
V gene: TRBV19
CDR3 protein: ASRRDTNQPQH

J gene: TRBJ2-1
clone size: -
V gene: TRBV7-2
CDR3 protein: ASSLGQVNNEQF

J gene: TRBJ1-2
clone size: -
V gene: TRBV19
CDR3 protein: ASSTWTDNYGYT

J gene: TRBJ2-7
clone size: once
V gene: TRBV28
CDR3 protein: ASSFPGTVEPEQY

J gene: TRBJ1-1
clone size: -
V gene: TRBV5-1
CDR3 protein: ASSLGAAAEAF

J gene: TRBJ1-1
clone size: -
V gene: TRBV19
CDR3 protein: ASRQGASGAEAF

J gene: TRBJ2-1
clone size: once
V gene: TRBV19
CDR3 protein: ASSFPAGGISGHDEQF

J gene: TRBJ1-1
clone size: once
V gene: TRBV5-1
CDR3 protein: ASSLEGPTEAF

J gene: TRBJ2-6
clone size: -
V gene: TRBV5-6
CDR3 protein: ASSFNRGANVLT

J gene: TRBJ1-2
clone size: -
V gene: TRBV30
CDR3 protein: AWSVGAHGYT

J gene: TRBJ2-7
clone size: -
V gene: TRBV10-3
CDR3 protein: AIRVRQTSYEQY

J gene: TRBJ2-7
clone size: -
V gene: TRBV4-1
CDR3 protein: ASSPGSGTGGNEQY

J gene: TRBJ2-5
clone size: once
V gene: TRBV9
CDR3 protein: AGGLAGPYQETQY

J gene: TRBJ2-7
clone size: -
V gene: TRBV7-2
CDR3 protein: ASSLQSNYEQY

J gene: TRBJ1-4
clone size: -
V gene: TRBV18
CDR3 protein: ASSPWQTTNEKLF

J gene: TRBJ2-3
clone size: -
V gene: TRBV6-1
CDR3 protein: ASSVVHTDTQY

J gene: TRBJ2-1
clone size: -
V gene: TRBV5-1
CDR3 protein: ASSLVFRVWV

J gene: TRBJ1-5
clone size: -
V gene: TRBV2
CDR3 protein: ASSEALHRGQPQH

J gene: TRBJ2-1
clone size: -
V gene: TRBV6-4
CDR3 protein: ASSRVLGNEQF

J gene: TRBJ2-7
clone size: -
V gene: TRBV28
CDR3 protein: ASSFSGLTYEQY

J gene: TRBJ1-3
clone size: -
V gene: TRBV18
CDR3 protein: ASSLEFAASGNTIY

J gene: TRBJ2-1
clone size: once
V gene: TRBV6-6
CDR3 protein: ASSYRGGDNEQF

J gene: TRBJ1-2
clone size: once
V gene: TRBV2
CDR3 protein: ASSKGDYGYT

J gene: TRBJ1-2
clone size: -
V gene: TRBV27
CDR3 protein: ASSPAFLGANGYT

J gene: TRBJ2-1
clone size: -
V gene: TRBV7-2
CDR3 protein: ASSLSWGPYNEQF

J gene: TRBJ1-2
clone size: -
V gene: TRBV28
CDR3 protein: ASSLWGQVGGYT

J gene: TRBJ2-7
clone size: -
V gene: TRBV19
CDR3 protein: ASSETSGSTYEQY

J gene: TRBJ1-1
clone size: few
V gene: TRBV18
CDR3 protein: ASSPQGSTNTEAF

J gene: TRBJ1-1
clone size: -
V gene: TRBV19
CDR3 protein: ASSHNPGGAEAF

J gene: TRBJ1-2
clone size: -
V gene: TRBV19
CDR3 protein: ASRGTASNYGYT

J gene: TRBJ1-5
clone size: -
V gene: TRBV6-1
CDR3 protein: ASTEVGNQPQH

J gene: TRBJ1-1
clone size: -
V gene: TRBV6-1
CDR3 protein: ASSEGNLRVEAF

J gene: TRBJ2-5
clone size: -
V gene: TRBV5-1
CDR3 protein: ASSQGTGHQETQY

J gene: TRBJ2-5
clone size: -
V gene: TRBV6-6
CDR3 protein: ASSAQETQY

J gene: TRBJ2-1
clone size: -
V gene: TRBV5-1
CDR3 protein: ASSSAGNLNEQF

J gene: TRBJ1-1
clone size: -
V gene: TRBV30
CDR3 protein: AWMGKSAPLEAF